A selection of T cell receptor beta chains follows, all from one sample in a study of cytomegalovirus exposure and HLA in healthy donors. Sequencing was performed with immunoSEQ multiplex PCR; in TCRdb, only in-frame clones are kept and a portion is missing. The table lists approximately 180,000 clones, roughly 76% of them singletons. Sequencing input: PBMCs. The receptors originated from a woman aged 18 to 35 in good health and CMV-seropositive. CDR3s include the opening cysteine and the closing phenylalanine or tryptophan. The order of the fields is V gene, D gene, J gene, clone size, CDR3 protein, CDR3 DNA. The D gene is left open where the match is weak. Not every row has a clone size; where given, it reads once, few, many or a size class.

>TRBV7-8|.|TRBJ1-2|.
CASSSNNRVEGYTF
TGTGCCAGCAGCTCCAACAACAGGGTCGAGGGCTACACCTTC
>TRBV11-3|.|TRBJ2-1|few
CASSLDHNSYNEQFF
TGTGCCAGCAGCTTAGATCACAACTCCTACAATGAGCAGTTCTTC
>TRBV30|TRBD1|TRBJ2-7|.
CAWSGGQGAWEQYF
TGTGCCTGGAGTGGCGGACAGGGGGCTTGGGAGCAGTACTTC
>TRBV4-2|TRBD1|TRBJ2-1|.
CASSQAGQGATHEQFF
TGTGCCAGCAGCCAAGCCGGACAGGGGGCGACCCATGAGCAGTTCTTC
>TRBV21-1|.|TRBJ1-2|.
CASSKRETVYGYTF
TGTGCCAGCAGCAAACGGGAGACAGTCTATGGCTACACCTTC
>TRBV5-1|TRBD2|TRBJ2-3|once
CASSWSGGATDTQYF
TGCGCCAGCAGCTGGAGCGGGGGGGCCACAGATACGCAGTATTTT
>TRBV7-2|.|TRBJ2-3|.
CASSFSDTQYF
TGTGCCAGCAGCTTCTCAGATACGCAGTATTTT
>TRBV7-8|.|TRBJ1-2|.
CASSLEWRMINLYGYTF
TGTGCCAGCAGCTTAGAGTGGCGGATGATAAACCTCTATGGCTACACCTTC
>TRBV7-2|.|TRBJ1-2|.
CASSPATTGFGYTF
TGTGCCAGCAGCCCCGCCACCACAGGGTTCGGCTACACCTTC
>TRBV11-2|.|TRBJ1-1|.
CASSSSTGNTEAFF
TGTGCCAGCAGCTCTTCCACAGGGAACACTGAAGCTTTCTTT
>TRBV4-3|.|TRBJ2-2|.
CASSQREDGDSNTGELFF
TGCGCCAGCAGCCAAAGGGAGGACGGGGACTCGAACACCGGGGAGCTGTTTTTT
>TRBV7-2|.|TRBJ2-7|.
CASSLASRPSYEQYF
TGTGCCAGCAGCTTAGCGTCCAGGCCCTCCTACGAGCAGTACTTC
>TRBV15|.|TRBJ1-1|few
CATSRESENTEAFF
TGTGCCACCAGCAGAGAGAGCGAGAACACTGAAGCTTTCTTT
>TRBV27|.|TRBJ1-2|.
CASSLVPGNYGHTF
TGTGCCAGCAGTTTAGTACCCGGAAACTATGGCCACACCTTC
>TRBV5-6|.|TRBJ1-3|.
CASRSTPGNTIYF
TGTGCCAGCAGAAGCACCCCTGGAAACACCATATATTTT
>TRBV5-1|.|TRBJ2-3|.
CASGGGNTDTQYF
TGCGCCAGCGGGGGGGGCAACACAGATACGCAGTATTTT
>TRBV5-6|.|TRBJ2-5|few
CASSLGGEETQYF
TGTGCCAGCAGCTTGGGGGGGGAAGAGACCCAGTACTTC
>TRBV27|TRBD2|TRBJ2-7|.
CASSFSAGAYEQYF
TGTGCCAGCAGTTTCTCAGCGGGGGCCTACGAGCAGTACTTC
>TRBV19|TRBD1|TRBJ1-1|.
CASIPQGYTEAFF
TGTGCCAGTATTCCACAGGGGTACACTGAAGCTTTCTTT
>TRBV28|TRBD1|TRBJ2-1|.
CASRQTGGRSNEQFF
TGTGCCAGCAGGCAGACAGGGGGGCGTAGCAATGAGCAGTTCTTC
>TRBV11-3|.|TRBJ1-6|.
CASSRKVGNSPLHF
TGTGCCAGCAGCCGTAAGGTCGGGAATTCACCCCTCCACTTT
>TRBV7-2|TRBD2|TRBJ2-7|.
CASSSPSGGTYEQYF
TGTGCCAGCAGCTCTCCTAGCGGGGGTACCTACGAGCAGTACTTC
>TRBV5-8|.|TRBJ1-3|.
CASSFRGTGGNTIYF
TGTGCCAGCAGCTTTCGGGGGACGGGTGGAAACACCATATATTTT
>TRBV2|.|TRBJ2-7|.
CASSANPPTEITYEQYF
TGTGCCAGCAGTGCCAATCCCCCGACAGAGATAACCTACGAGCAGTACTTC